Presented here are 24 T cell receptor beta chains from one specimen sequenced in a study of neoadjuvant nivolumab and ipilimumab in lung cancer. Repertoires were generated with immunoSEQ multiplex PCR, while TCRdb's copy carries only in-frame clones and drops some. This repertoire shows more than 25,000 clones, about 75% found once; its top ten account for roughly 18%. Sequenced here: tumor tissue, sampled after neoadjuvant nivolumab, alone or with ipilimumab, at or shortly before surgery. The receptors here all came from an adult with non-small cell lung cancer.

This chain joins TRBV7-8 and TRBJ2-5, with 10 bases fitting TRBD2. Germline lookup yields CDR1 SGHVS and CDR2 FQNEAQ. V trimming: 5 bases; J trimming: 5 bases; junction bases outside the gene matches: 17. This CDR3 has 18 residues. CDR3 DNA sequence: TGTGCCAGCAGCCTTAGAACCAGCGGGGGGGCCCGGGTTGAGACCCAGTACTTC. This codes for CASSLRTSGGARVETQYF.

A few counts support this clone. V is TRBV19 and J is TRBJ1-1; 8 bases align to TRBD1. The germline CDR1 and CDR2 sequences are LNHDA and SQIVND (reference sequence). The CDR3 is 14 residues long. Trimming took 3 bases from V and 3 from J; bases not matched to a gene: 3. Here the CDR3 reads CASSIGQGYTEAFF. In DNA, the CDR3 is TGTGCCAGTAGTATTGGACAGGGATACACTGAAGCTTTCTTT.

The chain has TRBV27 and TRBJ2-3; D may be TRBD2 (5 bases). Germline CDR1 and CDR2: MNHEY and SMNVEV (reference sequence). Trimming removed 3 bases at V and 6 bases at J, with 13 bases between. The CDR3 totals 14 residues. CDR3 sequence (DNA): TGTGCCAGCAGTTTCCGACGGGAAGGGGATACGCAGTATTTT. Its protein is CASSFRREGDTQYF.

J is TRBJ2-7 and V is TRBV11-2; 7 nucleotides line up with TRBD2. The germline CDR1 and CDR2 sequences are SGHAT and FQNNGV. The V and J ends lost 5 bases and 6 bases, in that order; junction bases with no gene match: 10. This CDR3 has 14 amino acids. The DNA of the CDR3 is TGTGCCAGCAGCCAAGGGAGGGGCAGGGTCGAGCAGTACTTC. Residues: CASSQGRGRVEQYF.

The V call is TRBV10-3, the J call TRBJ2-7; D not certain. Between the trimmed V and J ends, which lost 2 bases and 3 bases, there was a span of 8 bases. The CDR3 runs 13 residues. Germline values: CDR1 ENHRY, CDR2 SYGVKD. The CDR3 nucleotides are TGTGCCATCAGTGAGAGACAATTCTACGAGCAGTACTTC. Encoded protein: CAISERQFYEQYF.

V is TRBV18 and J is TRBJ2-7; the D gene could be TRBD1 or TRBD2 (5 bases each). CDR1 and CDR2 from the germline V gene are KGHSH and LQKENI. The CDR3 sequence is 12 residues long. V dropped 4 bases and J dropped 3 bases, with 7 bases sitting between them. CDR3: CASSRDGYEQYF. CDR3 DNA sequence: TGTGCCAGCTCACGGGACGGCTACGAGCAGTACTTC.

CDR3 sequence reads: CASSFSGDTEAFF. DNA for the CDR3: TGTGCCAGCAGTTTTTCAGGGGACACTGAAGCTTTCTTT. V is TRBV6-5 and J is TRBJ1-1; D perhaps matches TRBD1 (6 bases). Germline V gene data show CDR1 as MNHEY and CDR2 as SVGAGI. V was shortened by 4 bases and J by 3 bases, with 9 bases between the two germline ends. The CDR3 runs to 13 residues.

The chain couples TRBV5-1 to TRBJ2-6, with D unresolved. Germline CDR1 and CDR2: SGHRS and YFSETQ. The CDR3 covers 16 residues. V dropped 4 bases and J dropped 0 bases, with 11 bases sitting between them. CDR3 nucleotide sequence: TGCGCCAGCAGCCTGGACGGCTCCTCTGGGGCCAACGTCCTGACTTTC. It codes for CASSLDGSSGANVLTF.

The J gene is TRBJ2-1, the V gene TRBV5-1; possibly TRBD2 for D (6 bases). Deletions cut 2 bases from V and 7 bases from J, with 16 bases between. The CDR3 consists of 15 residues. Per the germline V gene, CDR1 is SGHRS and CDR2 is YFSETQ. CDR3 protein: CASSFGQGGMNEQFF. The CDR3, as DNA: TGCGCCAGCAGCTTTGGGCAGGGAGGAATGAATGAGCAGTTCTTC.

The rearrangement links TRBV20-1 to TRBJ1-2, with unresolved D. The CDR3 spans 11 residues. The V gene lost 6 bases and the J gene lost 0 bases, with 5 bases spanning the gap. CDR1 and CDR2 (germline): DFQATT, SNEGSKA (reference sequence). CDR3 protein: CSASANYGYTF. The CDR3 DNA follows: TGCAGTGCATCGGCTAACTATGGCTACACCTTC.

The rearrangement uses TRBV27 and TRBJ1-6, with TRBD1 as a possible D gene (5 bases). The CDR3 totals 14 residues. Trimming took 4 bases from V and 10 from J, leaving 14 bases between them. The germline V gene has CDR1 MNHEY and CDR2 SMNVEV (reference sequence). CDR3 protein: CASSSWGLGSPLHF. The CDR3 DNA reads TGTGCCAGCAGTTCCTGGGGGTTGGGATCACCCCTCCACTTT.

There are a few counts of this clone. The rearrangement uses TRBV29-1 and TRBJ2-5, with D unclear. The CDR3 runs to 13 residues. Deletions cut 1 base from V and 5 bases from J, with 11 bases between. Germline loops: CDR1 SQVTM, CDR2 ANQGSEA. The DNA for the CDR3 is TGCAGCGTTGAAGGGGGTTTGTTCGAGACCCAGTACTTC. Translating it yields CSVEGGLFETQYF.

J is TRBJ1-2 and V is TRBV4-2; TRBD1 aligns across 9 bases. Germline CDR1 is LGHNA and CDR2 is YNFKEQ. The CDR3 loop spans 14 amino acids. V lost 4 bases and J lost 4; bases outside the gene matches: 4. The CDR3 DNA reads TGTGCCAGCAGCCGAGTGGGACAGGGCTATGGCTACACCTTC. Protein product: CASSRVGQGYGYTF.

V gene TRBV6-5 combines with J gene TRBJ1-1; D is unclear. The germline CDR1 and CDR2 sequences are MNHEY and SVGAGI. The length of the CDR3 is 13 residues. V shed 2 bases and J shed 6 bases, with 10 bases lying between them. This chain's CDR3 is CASSYASGAEAFF. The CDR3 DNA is TGTGCCAGCAGTTACGCCTCTGGAGCTGAAGCTTTCTTT.

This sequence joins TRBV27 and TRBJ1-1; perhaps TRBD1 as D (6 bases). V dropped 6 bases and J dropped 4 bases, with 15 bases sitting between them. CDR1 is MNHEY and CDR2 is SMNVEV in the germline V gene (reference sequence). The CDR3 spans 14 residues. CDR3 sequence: CASRFRGFGTEAFF. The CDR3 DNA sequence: TGTGCCAGCAGATTCAGGGGTTTCGGCACTGAAGCTTTCTTT.

CDR3 sequence reads: CASSQWTSGTNNEQFF. The CDR3 DNA is TGTGCCAGCAGCCAATGGACTAGCGGGACGAACAATGAGCAGTTCTTC. The chain combines TRBV5-4 with TRBJ2-1, with 12 positions matching TRBD2. After removal of 4 bases from V and 5 bases from J, the junction contained 7 bases not matched to a gene. The CDR3 totals 16 residues. CDR1 and CDR2 (germline): SGHNT, YYREEE (reference sequence).

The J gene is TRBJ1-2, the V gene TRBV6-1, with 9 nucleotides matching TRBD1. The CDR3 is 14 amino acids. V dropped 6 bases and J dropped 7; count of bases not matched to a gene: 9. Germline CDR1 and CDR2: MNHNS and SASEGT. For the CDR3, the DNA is TGTGCCAGCAGAGGAACAGGGGGCTATTTTGGCTACACCTTC. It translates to CASRGTGGYFGYTF.

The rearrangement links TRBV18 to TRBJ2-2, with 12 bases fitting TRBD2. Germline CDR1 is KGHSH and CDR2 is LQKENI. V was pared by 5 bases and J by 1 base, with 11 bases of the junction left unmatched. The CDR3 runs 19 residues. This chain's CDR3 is CASSGTSGRLLLNTGELFF. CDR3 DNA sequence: TGTGCCAGCTCAGGGACTAGCGGGCGCCTACTTCTGAACACCGGGGAGCTGTTTTTT. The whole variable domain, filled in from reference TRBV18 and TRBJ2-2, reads NAGVMQNPRHLVRRRGQEARLRCSPMKGHSHVYWYRQLPEEGLKFMVYLQKENIIDESGMPKERFSAEFPKEGPSILRIQQVVRGDSAAYFCASSGTSGRLLLNTGELFFGEGSRLTVL.

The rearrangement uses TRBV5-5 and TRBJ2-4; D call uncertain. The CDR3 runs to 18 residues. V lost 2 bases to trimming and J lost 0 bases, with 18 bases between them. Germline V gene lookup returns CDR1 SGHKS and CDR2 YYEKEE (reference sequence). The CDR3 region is CASSLERGAILAKNIQYF. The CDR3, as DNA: TGTGCCAGCAGCTTAGAAAGAGGCGCGATTTTAGCCAAAAACATTCAGTACTTC.

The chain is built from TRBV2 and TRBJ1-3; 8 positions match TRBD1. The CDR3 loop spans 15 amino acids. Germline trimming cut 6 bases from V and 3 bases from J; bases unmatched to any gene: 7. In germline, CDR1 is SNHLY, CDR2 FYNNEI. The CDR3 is CASRGTGGGGNTIYF. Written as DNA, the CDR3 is TGTGCCAGCAGGGGGACAGGCGGCGGTGGAAACACCATATATTTT.

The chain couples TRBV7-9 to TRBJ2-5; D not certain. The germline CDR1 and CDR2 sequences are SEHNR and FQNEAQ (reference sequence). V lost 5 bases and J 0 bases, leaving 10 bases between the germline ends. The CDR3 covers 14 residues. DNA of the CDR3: TGTGCCAGCAGCCTCGACCTGTACCAAGAGACCCAGTACTTC. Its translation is CASSLDLYQETQYF.

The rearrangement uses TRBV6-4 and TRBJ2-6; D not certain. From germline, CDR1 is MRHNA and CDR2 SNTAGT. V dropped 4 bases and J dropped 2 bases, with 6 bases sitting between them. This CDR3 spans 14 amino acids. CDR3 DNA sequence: TGTGCCAGCAGTGGGGGTGCTGGGGCCAACGTCCTGACTTTC. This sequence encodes CASSGGAGANVLTF.

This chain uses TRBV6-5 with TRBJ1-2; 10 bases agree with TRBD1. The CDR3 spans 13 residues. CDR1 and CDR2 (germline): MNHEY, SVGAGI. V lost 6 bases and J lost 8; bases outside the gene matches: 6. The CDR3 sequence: CASRRQGQGGYTF. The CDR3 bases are TGTGCCAGCAGAAGGCAGGGACAGGGGGGCTACACCTTC.

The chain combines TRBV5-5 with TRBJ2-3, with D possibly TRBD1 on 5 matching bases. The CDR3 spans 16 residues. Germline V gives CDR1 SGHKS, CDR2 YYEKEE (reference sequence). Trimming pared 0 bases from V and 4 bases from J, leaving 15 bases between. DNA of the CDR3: TGTGCCAGCAGCTTGGCGCTCAGGGTTTCATCAGATACGCAGTATTTT. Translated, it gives CASSLALRVSSDTQYF.